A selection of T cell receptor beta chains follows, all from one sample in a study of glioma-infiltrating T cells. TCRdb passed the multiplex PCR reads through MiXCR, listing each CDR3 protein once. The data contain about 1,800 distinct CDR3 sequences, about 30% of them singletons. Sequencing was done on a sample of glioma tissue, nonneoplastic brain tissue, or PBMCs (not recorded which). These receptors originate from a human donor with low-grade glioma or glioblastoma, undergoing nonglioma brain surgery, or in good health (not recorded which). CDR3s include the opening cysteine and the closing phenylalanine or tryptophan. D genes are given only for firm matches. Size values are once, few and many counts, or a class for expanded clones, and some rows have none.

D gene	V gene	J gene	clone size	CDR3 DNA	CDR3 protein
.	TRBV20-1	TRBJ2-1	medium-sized	TGCAGTCCGACCCCCTTGGGGACCGCCTACAATGAGCAGTTCTTC	CSPTPLGTAYNEQFF
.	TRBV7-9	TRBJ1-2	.	TGTGCCAGCAGCTTATTTATGGACTATGGCTACACCTTC	CASSLFMDYGYTF
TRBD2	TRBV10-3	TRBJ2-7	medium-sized	TGTGCCATCAGTGAAGTTAGCGGGAGGGGTGAGCAGTACTTC	CAISEVSGRGEQYF
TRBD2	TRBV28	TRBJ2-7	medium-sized	TGTGCCAGCAGTGCGCTTAGCGGGAACGGTGGCGAGCAGTACTTC	CASSALSGNGGEQYF
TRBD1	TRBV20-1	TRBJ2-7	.	TGCAGTGCTAAGCCTGGGGACAGGGATTACGAGCAGTACTTC	CSAKPGDRDYEQYF
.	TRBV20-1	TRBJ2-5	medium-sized	TGCAGTGCTTGGGAAGAAGGGACCCAGTACTTC	CSAWEEGTQYF
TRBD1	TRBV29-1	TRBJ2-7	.	TGCAGCGTTGAAGGGCAGGGGGCCTACGAGCAGTACTTC	CSVEGQGAYEQYF
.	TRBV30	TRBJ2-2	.	TGTGCCTTATCCCGAGGAGACACCGGGGAGCTGTTTTTT	CALSRGDTGELFF
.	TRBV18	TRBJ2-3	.	TGTGCCAGCTCACCATCCGGAGGAGGCGCAGATACGCAGTATTTT	CASSPSGGGADTQYF
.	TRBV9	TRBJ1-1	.	TGTGCCAGCAGCGTAGGGCTGGAAGGTGAAGCTTTCTTT	CASSVGLEGEAFF
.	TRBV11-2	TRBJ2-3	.	TGTGCCAGCAACTCGCTCAGGGGTTCGTCAGATACGCAGTATTTT	CASNSLRGSSDTQYF
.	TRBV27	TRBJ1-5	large	TGTGCCAGCAGTTTTGGGACAAGGGATCAGCCCCAGCATTTT	CASSFGTRDQPQHF
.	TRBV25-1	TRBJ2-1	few	TGTGCCAGCAGTACCCCGGAGAAGTCGGAGTTCTTC	CASSTPEKSEFF
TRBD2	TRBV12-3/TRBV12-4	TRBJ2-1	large	TGTGCCAGCAGCCTGTTGGGGAGGGCGTGGAATGAGCAGTTCTTC	CASSLLGRAWNEQFF
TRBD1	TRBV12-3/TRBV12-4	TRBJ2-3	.	TGTGCCAGCAGTTTATGGACAGGGGTCACAGATACGCAGTATTTT	CASSLWTGVTDTQYF
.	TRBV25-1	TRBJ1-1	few	TGTTCCCTCCGTCCTACAGGGAGTGTGACTGAAGCTTTCTTT	CSLRPTGSVTEAFF
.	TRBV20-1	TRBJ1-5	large	TGCAGTGCTACTACCCCACAGGGACCGGTGGAGCCCCAGCATTTT	CSATTPQGPVEPQHF
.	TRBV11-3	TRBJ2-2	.	TGTGCCAGCAGCCGTAGCTTTCCAAACACCGGGGAGCTGTTTTTT	CASSRSFPNTGELFF
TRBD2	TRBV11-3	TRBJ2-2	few	TGTGCCAGCAGCCCATCTTTCGGGGGGTCCGGGGAGCTGTTTTTT	CASSPSFGGSGELFF
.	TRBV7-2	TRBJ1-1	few	TGTGCCATCAGCTCCGGGGCCTCGAACACTGAAGCTTTCTTT	CAISSGASNTEAFF
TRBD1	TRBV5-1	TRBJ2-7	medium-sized	TGCGCCAGCAGCCCAGGACAGGGTTTCTACGAGCAGTACTTC	CASSPGQGFYEQYF
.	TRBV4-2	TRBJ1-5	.	TGTGCCAGCAGCCAGGAGACAGATCAGCCCCAGCATTTT	CASSQETDQPQHF
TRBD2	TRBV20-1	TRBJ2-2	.	TGCAGTGCTAGAACTAGCGGGACCGACACCGGGGAGATGTTTTTT	CSARTSGTDTGEMFF
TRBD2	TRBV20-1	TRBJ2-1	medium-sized	TGCAGTGCACCGCAGGCTAGCGGATCCAATGAGCAGTTCTTC	CSAPQASGSNEQFF
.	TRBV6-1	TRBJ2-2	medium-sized	TGTGCCAGCAGTGAAGTCGTCAGAGCCACCGGGGAGCTGTTTTTT	CASSEVVRATGELFF
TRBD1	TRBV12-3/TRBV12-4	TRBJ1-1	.	TGTGCCAGCAGTCGGACAGGGGGCTATACTGGAGCTTTCTTT	CASSRTGGYTGAFF
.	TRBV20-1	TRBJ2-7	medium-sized	TGCAGTGCGAGCAGGGCCGAGATTCCAAAGCAGTACTTC	CSASRAEIPKQYF
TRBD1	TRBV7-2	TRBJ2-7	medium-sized	TGTGCCAGCAGCCCTACCGCGGGACAGGGCTACGAGCAGTACTTC	CASSPTAGQGYEQYF
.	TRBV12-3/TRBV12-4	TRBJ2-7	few	TGTGCCAGCAGTTTTTACAACAGGGTGGATTACGAGCAGTACTTC	CASSFYNRVDYEQYF
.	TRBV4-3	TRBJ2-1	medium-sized	TGCGCCAGCAGCCAAGACCAATCGGGGGACAATGAGCAGTTCTTC	CASSQDQSGDNEQFF
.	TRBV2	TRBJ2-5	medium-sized	TGTGCCAGCAGAGGGCCTGAGACCCAGTACTTC	CASRGPETQYF
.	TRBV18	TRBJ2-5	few	TGTGCCAGCTCAGTATCTGGGACCCAGTACTTC	CASSVSGTQYF
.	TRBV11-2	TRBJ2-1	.	TGTGCCAGCAGCTCAGGTGGGCAGGGGAAAAGCTCCTACAATGAGCAGTTCTTC	CASSSGGQGKSSYNEQFF
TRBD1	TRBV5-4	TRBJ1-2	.	TGTGCCAGCAGTTCTATGCCGGGACAGGGACATGGCTACACCTTC	CASSSMPGQGHGYTF
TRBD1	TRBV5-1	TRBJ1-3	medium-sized	TGCGCCAGCAGCTTGACCGGACAAGGGGGCGGAAACACCATATATTTT	CASSLTGQGGGNTIYF
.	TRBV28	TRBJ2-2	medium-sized	TGTGCCAGCACCATCACTACTGCGAACACCGGGGAGCTGTTTTTT	CASTITTANTGELFF
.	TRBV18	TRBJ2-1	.	TGTGCCAGCTCACCCGTGGAGCGGTTCCACAATGAGCAGTTCTTC	CASSPVERFHNEQFF
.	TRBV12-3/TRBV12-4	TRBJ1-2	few	TGTGCCAGCAGTCCACGCTCACTCGGGGGTGGCTACACCTTC	CASSPRSLGGGYTF